What follows are 20 T cell receptor beta chains derived from one specimen sequenced in a study of blood T cell repertoires in COVID-19. The protocol was immunoSEQ multiplex PCR, while the TCRdb copy is restricted to in-frame clones and leaves out a portion. This sample has fewer than 250,000 clones, with around nine tenths found just once. Sequences were obtained from peripheral blood. The receptors originated from a man aged 35 to 55 with acute or convalescent COVID-19.

The chain joins TRBV18 to TRBJ1-1; 8 positions match TRBD1. Germline CDR1 and CDR2: KGHSH and LQKENI. Germline trimming cut 6 bases from V and 1 base from J; bases unmatched to any gene: 10. This CDR3 spans 16 amino acids. The CDR3, as DNA: TGTGCCAGCTCGCCCGGCGGACAGGGCGGGAACACTGAAGCTTTCTTT. Amino acids: CASSPGGQGGNTEAFF.

The V and J genes are TRBV19 and TRBJ2-7, with TRBD1 matching 7 bases. The ends lost 5 bases at V and 4 bases at J; junction bases unmatched: 5. CDR3 length equals 13 residues. The germline V gene encodes CDR1 LNHDA and CDR2 SQIVND (reference sequence). Here the CDR3 DNA reads TGTGCCAGTAGTGGGACAGAAGGGTACGAGCAGTACTTC. It specifies CASSGTEGYEQYF.

The CDR3 DNA follows: TGTGCCAGTAGTTTCGGGGCAGGGGACACCGGGGAGCTGTTTTTT. Residues: CASSFGAGDTGELFF. This rearrangement joins TRBV19 to TRBJ2-2, with D perhaps TRBD1 (6 bases). This CDR3 has 15 residues. V was trimmed by 5 bases and J by 3 bases, leaving 13 bases between them. Germline values: CDR1 LNHDA, CDR2 SQIVND (reference sequence).

The chain employs TRBV28 and TRBJ1-6, with D possibly TRBD1 on 6 matching bases. The CDR3 covers 14 residues. Germline assignment: CDR1 MDHEN and CDR2 SYDVKM. V dropped 10 bases and J dropped 8 bases, with 18 bases sitting between them. In DNA, the CDR3 is TGTGCCACCTCAGCGACGGGGGGCCATTCACCCCTCCACTTT. Its translation: CATSATGGHSPLHF.

Note on this clone: The same CDR3 also results from other DNA sequences found in this sample. This chain uses TRBV5-1 with TRBJ1-5; a possible D gene is TRBD1 (5 bases). CDR1 and CDR2 (germline): SGHRS, YFSETQ. Trimming removed 0 bases at V and 4 bases at J, with 11 bases between. The CDR3 spans 15 residues. CDR3 residues: CASSLVPGGNQPQHF. The CDR3 DNA follows: TGCGCCAGCAGCTTGGTCCCGGGGGGAAATCAGCCCCAGCATTTT. Drawing the rest from reference TRBV5-1 and TRBJ1-5, the complete variable domain is KAGVTQTPRYLIKTRGQQVTLSCSPISGHRSVSWYQQTPGQGLQFLFEYFSETQRNKGNFPGRFSGRQFSNSRSEMNVSTLELGDSALYLCASSLVPGGNQPQHFGDGTRLSIL.

The J gene is TRBJ2-3, the V gene TRBV6-6; TRBD2 is a possible D gene (6 bases). Germline V gene data show CDR1 as MNHNY and CDR2 as SVGAGI (reference sequence). The CDR3 is made up of 17 amino acids. V gave up 5 bases and J gave up 3 bases, with 21 bases separating them. The CDR3 nucleotides are TGTGCCAGCAGTCCCCTCGTGGGGTCCCGGGGGACAGATACGCAGTATTTT. Translating it yields CASSPLVGSRGTDTQYF.

The rearrangement links TRBV2 to TRBJ1-5, with TRBD1 matching over 8 bases. Germline lookup yields CDR1 SNHLY and CDR2 FYNNEI. Trimming removed 5 bases from V and 9 bases from J; junction bases left unmatched: 12. The length of the CDR3 is 15 residues. The CDR3 DNA follows: TGTGCCAGCAGTCCGCAGGGACAGGCCACTGGGCCCCAGCATTTT. The encoded protein is CASSPQGQATGPQHF. Full variable domain (outside the CDR3, taken from reference TRBV2 and TRBJ1-5): EPEVTQTPSHQVTQMGQEVILRCVPISNHLYFYWYRQILGQKVEFLVSFYNNEISEKSEIFDDQFSVERPDGSNFTLKIRSTKLEDSAMYFCASSPQGQATGPQHFGDGTRLSIL.

The chain joins TRBV2 to TRBJ1-3, with D maybe TRBD1 (6 bases). Trimming pared 6 bases from V and 0 bases from J, leaving 12 bases between. This CDR3 has 15 residues. Germline assignment: CDR1 SNHLY and CDR2 FYNNEI. As DNA, the CDR3 is TGTGCCAGCAGGGACAGCCCCAACTCTGGAAACACCATATATTTT. Translation: CASRDSPNSGNTIYF.

The V and J genes are TRBV7-2 and TRBJ2-4; D gene unclear. The CDR3 spans 14 residues. V was cut by 1 base and J by 0 bases, with 4 bases left in between. Looked up from germline, CDR1 is SGHTA and CDR2 is FQGNSA. Here the CDR3 DNA reads TGTGCCAGCAGCTTAGTGAGAGCCAAAAACATTCAGTACTTC. It yields the protein CASSLVRAKNIQYF.

The chain is built from TRBV6-5 and TRBJ1-2, with a tentative D call TRBD1 (6 bases). V dropped 8 bases and J dropped 6 bases, with 16 bases sitting between them. The CDR3 loop spans 13 amino acids. CDR1 is MNHEY, CDR2 SVGAGI, per germline. CDR3 sequence: CASLQGGGDGYTF. The CDR3 nucleotides read TGTGCCAGCCTACAGGGAGGGGGAGATGGCTACACCTTC.

The chain uses TRBV6-5 and TRBJ2-6; TRBD1 is a possible D gene (5 bases). The CDR3 has 16 residues. Germline V gene data show CDR1 as MNHEY and CDR2 as SVGAGI. V was cut by 3 bases and J by 0 bases, with 9 bases left in between. The CDR3 DNA reads as TGTGCCAGCAGTTATGGGCAGGGCTCTGGGGCCAACGTCCTGACTTTC. Translating gives CASSYGQGSGANVLTF.

The rearrangement joins TRBV6-1 to TRBJ1-4; D might be TRBD1 (5 bases). Germline values: CDR1 MNHNS, CDR2 SASEGT. V was cut by 1 base and J by 2 bases, with 14 bases left in between. This CDR3 has 17 amino acids. DNA for the CDR3: TGTGCCAGCAGTGAAGGGGGTGACAGATATACTAATGAAAAACTGTTTTTT. Its protein product is CASSEGGDRYTNEKLFF.

The chain couples TRBV30 to TRBJ2-5; 9 positions agree with TRBD2. Trimming cost V 2 bases and J 2 bases; bases outside gene matches: 3. This CDR3 has 14 amino acids. Looked up from germline, CDR1 is GTSNPN and CDR2 is SVGIG (reference sequence). The CDR3 region is CAWSSSGVQETQYF. The CDR3 nucleotides read TGTGCCTGGAGTTCTAGCGGGGTGCAAGAGACCCAGTACTTC. Filled out from reference TRBV30 and TRBJ2-5, the complete variable domain reads SQTIHQWPATLVQPVGSPLSLECTVEGTSNPNLYWYRQAAGRGLQLLFYSVGIGQISSEVPQNLSASRPQDRQFILSSKKLLLSDSGFYLCAWSSSGVQETQYFGPGTRLLVL.

This chain joins TRBV5-1 and TRBJ1-2, with 7 positions matching TRBD1. Germline V gene sequence: CDR1 SGHRS, CDR2 YFSETQ. This CDR3 has 14 amino acids. Losses at the gene ends were 4 bases for V and 6 bases for J; bases not matched to a gene: 9. CDR3 nucleotide sequence: TGCGCCAGCAGCACCGGACAGGTTATGAATGGCTACACCTTC. It translates to CASSTGQVMNGYTF.

The rearrangement links TRBV10-1 to TRBJ1-2; tentatively, D is TRBD1 (5 bases). This CDR3 spans 15 amino acids. CDR1 is WNHNN and CDR2 is SYGVQD in the germline V gene (reference sequence). V shed 2 bases and J shed 8 bases, with 18 bases lying between them. CDR3 coding DNA: TGCGCCAGCAGTGAGCGCTTGGGGTGGAACAGGGGCTACACCTTC. Translated, it gives CASSERLGWNRGYTF.

This rearrangement joins TRBV3-1 (or the pseudogene TRBV3-2) to TRBJ2-5; 8 nucleotides line up with TRBD2. V shed 2 bases, J shed 5 bases, and the junction held 10 bases outside the gene matches. The germline V gene has CDR1 LGHDT and CDR2 YNNKEL (reference sequence). The CDR3 length is 16 residues. In nucleotides, the CDR3 is TGTGCCAGCAGCCAACTTTATAGCGGGGTTAAGGAGACCCAGTACTTC. This sequence encodes CASSQLYSGVKETQYF.

The rearrangement uses TRBV6-2 or TRBV6-3 and TRBJ2-7, with TRBD2 matching over 11 bases. With 2 bases clipped from V and 6 bases from J, the junction kept 6 bases outside the gene matches. This CDR3 is built from 15 residues. Germline loops: CDR1 MNHEY, CDR2 SVGEGT. CDR3 nucleotides: TGTGCCAGCAGTTACGTGCTAGCGGGAGGACGCGAGCAGTACTTC. Translation: CASSYVLAGGREQYF.

This clone was seen once. The chain couples TRBV7-6 to TRBJ1-3; D may be TRBD1 (6 bases). Trimming took 5 bases from V and 0 from J, leaving 11 bases between them. Germline lookup yields CDR1 SGHVS and CDR2 FNYEAQ. This CDR3 region has 15 residues. The CDR3: CASSVDRTSGNTIYF. The DNA of the CDR3 is TGTGCCAGCAGCGTCGACAGGACCTCTGGAAACACCATATATTTT.

This clone was observed once. J is TRBJ2-3 and V is TRBV30; no clear D. With 2 bases removed from V and 6 bases from J, the gap between germline ends came to 6 bases. The CDR3 length is 11 residues. CDR1 and CDR2 from the germline V gene are GTSNPN and SVGIG (reference sequence). The DNA of the CDR3 is TGTGCCTGGAGTCCCGGGGATACGCAGTATTTT. Its translation is CAWSPGDTQYF.

This chain connects TRBV6-2 or TRBV6-3 to TRBJ2-2; 7 nucleotides line up with TRBD1. After removal of 4 bases from V and 5 bases from J, the junction contained 10 bases not matched to a gene. Germline CDR1 MNHEY, CDR2 SVGEGT. The CDR3 runs 16 residues. In DNA form, the CDR3 reads TGTGCCAGCAGTTTACAGGGGCCGACAATTACCGGGGAGCTGTTTTTT. Amino acids: CASSLQGPTITGELFF.